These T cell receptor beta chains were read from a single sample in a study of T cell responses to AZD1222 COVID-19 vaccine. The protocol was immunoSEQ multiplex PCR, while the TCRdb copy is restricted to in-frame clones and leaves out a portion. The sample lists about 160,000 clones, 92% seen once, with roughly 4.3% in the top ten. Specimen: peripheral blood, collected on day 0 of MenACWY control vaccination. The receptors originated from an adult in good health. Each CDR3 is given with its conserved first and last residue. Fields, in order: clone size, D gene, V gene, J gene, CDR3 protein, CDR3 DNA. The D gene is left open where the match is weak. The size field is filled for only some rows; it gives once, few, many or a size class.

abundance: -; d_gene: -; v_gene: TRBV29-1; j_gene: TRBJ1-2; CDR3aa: CSVVGRGLSYGYTF; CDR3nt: TGCAGCGTTGTCGGCAGAGGCCTTTCCTATGGCTACACCTTC
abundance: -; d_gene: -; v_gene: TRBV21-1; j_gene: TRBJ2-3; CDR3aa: CASSKPDTQYF; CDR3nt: TGTGCCAGCAGCAAACCAGATACGCAGTATTTT
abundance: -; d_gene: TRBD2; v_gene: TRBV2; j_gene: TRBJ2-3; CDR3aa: CATLTSGIDTQYF; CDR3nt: TGTGCCACCCTGACTAGCGGGATAGATACGCAGTATTTT
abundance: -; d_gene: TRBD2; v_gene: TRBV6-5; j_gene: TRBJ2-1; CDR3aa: CASSLAGRYNEQFF; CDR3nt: TGTGCCAGCAGTCTAGCGGGACGTTACAATGAGCAGTTCTTC
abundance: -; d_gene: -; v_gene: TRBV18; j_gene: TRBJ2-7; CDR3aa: CASSPPIGTYEQYF; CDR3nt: TGTGCCAGCTCACCACCTATTGGGACATACGAGCAGTACTTC
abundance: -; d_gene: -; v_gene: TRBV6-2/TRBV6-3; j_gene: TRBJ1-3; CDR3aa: CASSYSYRTLGNTIYF; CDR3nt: TGTGCCAGCAGTTACTCGTACAGGACACTTGGAAACACCATATATTTT
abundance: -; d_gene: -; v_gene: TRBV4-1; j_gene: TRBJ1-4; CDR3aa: CASSLTGSLNEKLFF; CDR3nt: TGCGCCAGCAGCCTGACCGGGAGCCTAAATGAAAAACTGTTTTTT
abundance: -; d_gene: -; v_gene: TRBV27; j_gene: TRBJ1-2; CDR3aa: CASSFLGSGGYTF; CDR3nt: TGTGCCAGCAGTTTCCTGGGCTCCGGGGGCTACACCTTC
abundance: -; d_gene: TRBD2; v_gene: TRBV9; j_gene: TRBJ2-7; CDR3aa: CASSAGTSGFYEQYF; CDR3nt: TGTGCCAGCAGCGCCGGGACTAGCGGGTTCTACGAGCAGTACTTC
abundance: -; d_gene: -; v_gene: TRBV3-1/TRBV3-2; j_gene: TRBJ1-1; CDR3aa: CASSPQAGLAFF; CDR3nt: TGTGCCAGCAGCCCTCAGGCCGGCCTAGCTTTCTTT
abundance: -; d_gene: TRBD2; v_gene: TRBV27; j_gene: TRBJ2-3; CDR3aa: CASSLYRGGSTDTQYF; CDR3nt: TGTGCCAGCAGTCTTTATCGGGGGGGGAGCACAGATACGCAGTATTTT
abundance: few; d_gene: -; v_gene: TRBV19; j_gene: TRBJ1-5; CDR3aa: CASSMGQNSNQPQHF; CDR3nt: TGTGCCAGTAGTATGGGGCAGAATAGCAATCAGCCCCAGCATTTT
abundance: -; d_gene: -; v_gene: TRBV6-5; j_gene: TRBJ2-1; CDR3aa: CASRDRDSSYNEQFF; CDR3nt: TGTGCCAGCAGGGACCGGGACTCCTCCTACAATGAGCAGTTCTTC
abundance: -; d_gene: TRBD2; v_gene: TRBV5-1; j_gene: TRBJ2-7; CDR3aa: CASSSSGGPSYEQYF; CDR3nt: TGCGCCAGCAGCTCCTCGGGAGGGCCTTCCTACGAGCAGTACTTC
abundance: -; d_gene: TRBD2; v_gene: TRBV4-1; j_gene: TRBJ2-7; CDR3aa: CASSPLSGSGPYEQYF; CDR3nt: TGCGCCAGCAGCCCTCTTAGCGGGAGTGGGCCCTACGAGCAGTACTTC
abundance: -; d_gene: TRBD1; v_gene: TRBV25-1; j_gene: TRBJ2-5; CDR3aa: CASSPGRGFQETQYF; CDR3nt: TGTGCCAGCAGTCCGGGCAGGGGGTTCCAAGAGACCCAGTACTTC
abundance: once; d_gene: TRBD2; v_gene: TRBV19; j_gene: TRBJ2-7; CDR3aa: CASSLSGTTYEQYF; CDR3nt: TGTGCCAGTAGTCTCTCCGGGACTACCTACGAGCAGTACTTC
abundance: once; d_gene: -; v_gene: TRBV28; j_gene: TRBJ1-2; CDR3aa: CASSLLGRQSF; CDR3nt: TGTGCCAGCAGCCTACTGGGGCGTCAGAGCTTC
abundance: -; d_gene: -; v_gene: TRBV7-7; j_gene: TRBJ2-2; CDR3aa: CASSITTRAGELFF; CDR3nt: TGTGCCAGCAGCATCACCACACGGGCCGGGGAGCTGTTTTTT
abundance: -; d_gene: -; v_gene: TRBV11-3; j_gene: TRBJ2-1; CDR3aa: CASSPGGGLSYNEQFF; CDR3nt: TGTGCCAGCAGCCCAGGGGGGGGCCTCTCCTACAATGAGCAGTTCTTC
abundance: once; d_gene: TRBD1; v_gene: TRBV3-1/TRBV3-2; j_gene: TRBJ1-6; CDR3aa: CASSQGTGGMGGNSPLHF; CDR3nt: TGTGCCAGCAGCCAAGGGACAGGGGGCATGGGAGGGAATTCACCCCTCCACTTT
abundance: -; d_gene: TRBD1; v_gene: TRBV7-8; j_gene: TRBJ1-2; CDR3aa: CASSLAGQGQGYTF; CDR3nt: TGTGCCAGCAGCTTAGCCGGACAGGGTCAGGGCTACACCTTC
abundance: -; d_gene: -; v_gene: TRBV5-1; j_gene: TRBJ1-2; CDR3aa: CASSLRVSNYGYTF; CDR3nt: TGCGCCAGCAGCTTGAGGGTTTCTAACTATGGCTACACCTTC
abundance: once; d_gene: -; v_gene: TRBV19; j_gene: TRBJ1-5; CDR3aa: CASSIGTVQPQHF; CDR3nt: TGTGCCAGTAGTATCGGTACGGTTCAGCCCCAGCATTTT
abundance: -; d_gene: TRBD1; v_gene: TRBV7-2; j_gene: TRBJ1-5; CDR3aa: CASSLDRAGQPQHF; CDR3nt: TGTGCCAGCAGCCTGGACAGGGCTGGCCAGCCCCAGCATTTT
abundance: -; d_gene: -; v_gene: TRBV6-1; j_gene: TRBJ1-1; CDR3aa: CASSDVAAMNTEAFF; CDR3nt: TGTGCCAGCAGTGATGTGGCAGCGATGAACACTGAAGCTTTCTTT
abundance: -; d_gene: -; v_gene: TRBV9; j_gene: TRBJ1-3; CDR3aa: CASSTQSSRNTIYF; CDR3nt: TGTGCCAGCAGCACCCAATCTTCCCGAAACACCATATATTTT
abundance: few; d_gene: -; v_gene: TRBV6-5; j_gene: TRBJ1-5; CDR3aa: CASALRPLNQPQHF; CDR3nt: TGTGCCAGCGCCCTACGGCCATTAAATCAGCCCCAGCATTTT
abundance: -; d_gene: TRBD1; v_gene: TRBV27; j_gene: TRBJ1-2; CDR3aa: CASSLYRGSNYGYTF; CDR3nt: TGTGCCAGCAGTTTATACAGGGGGTCTAACTATGGCTACACCTTC
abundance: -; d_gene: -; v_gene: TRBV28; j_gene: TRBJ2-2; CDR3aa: CASTQSPAGDVWNTGELFF; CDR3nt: TGTGCCAGCACCCAAAGCCCGGCAGGGGATGTGTGGAACACCGGGGAGCTGTTTTTT
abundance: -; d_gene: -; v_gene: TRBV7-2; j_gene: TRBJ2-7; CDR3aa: CASSFGQTYEQYF; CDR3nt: TGTGCCAGCAGCTTTGGACAGACCTACGAGCAGTACTTC
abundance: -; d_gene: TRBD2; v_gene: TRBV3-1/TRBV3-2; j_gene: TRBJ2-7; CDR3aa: CASRGLAGDEQYF; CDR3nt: TGTGCCAGCAGGGGACTAGCGGGAGACGAGCAGTACTTC
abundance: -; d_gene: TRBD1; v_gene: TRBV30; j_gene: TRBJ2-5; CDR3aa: CAWRGQGWETQYF; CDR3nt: TGTGCCTGGAGGGGACAGGGGTGGGAGACCCAGTACTTC
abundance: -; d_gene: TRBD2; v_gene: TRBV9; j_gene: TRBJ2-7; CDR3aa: CASSPRTSGPYEQYF; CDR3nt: TGTGCCAGCAGCCCCCGGACTAGCGGACCGTACGAGCAGTACTTC
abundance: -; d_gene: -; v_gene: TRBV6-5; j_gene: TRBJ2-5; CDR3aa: CASSTYGRGSETQYF; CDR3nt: TGTGCCAGCAGTACCTATGGTAGGGGGTCAGAGACCCAGTACTTC
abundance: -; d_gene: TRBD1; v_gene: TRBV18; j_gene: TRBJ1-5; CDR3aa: CASSPGTGRNQPQHF; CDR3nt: TGTGCCAGCTCACCCGGGACAGGGAGAAATCAGCCCCAGCATTTT
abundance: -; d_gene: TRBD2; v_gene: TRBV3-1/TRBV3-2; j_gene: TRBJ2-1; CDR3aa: CASSSQLAGGPKQFF; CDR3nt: TGTGCCAGCAGCTCCCAACTAGCGGGAGGGCCAAAGCAGTTCTTC
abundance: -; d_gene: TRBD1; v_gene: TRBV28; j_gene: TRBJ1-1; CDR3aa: CASRGLQGASMTFF; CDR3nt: TGTGCCAGCAGAGGGCTTCAGGGGGCGTCGATGACTTTCTTT
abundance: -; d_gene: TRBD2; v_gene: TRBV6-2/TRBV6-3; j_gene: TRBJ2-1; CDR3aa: CASSYSMVDSGRAGSYNEQFF; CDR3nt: TGTGCCAGCAGTTACTCGATGGTGGATAGCGGGAGGGCCGGGTCCTACAATGAGCAGTTCTTC
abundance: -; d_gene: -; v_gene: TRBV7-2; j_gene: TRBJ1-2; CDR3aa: CASSLARGRAYYGYTF; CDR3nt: TGTGCCAGCAGCTTAGCGCGAGGCAGGGCCTACTATGGCTACACCTTC
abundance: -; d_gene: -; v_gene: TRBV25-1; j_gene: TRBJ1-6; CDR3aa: CASRARLNSPLHF; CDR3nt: TGTGCCAGCAGGGCCCGACTAAATTCACCCCTCCACTTT
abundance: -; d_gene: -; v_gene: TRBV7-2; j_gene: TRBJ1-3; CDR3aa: CASSLTRSGNTIYF; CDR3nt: TGTGCCAGCAGCTTGACCCGCTCTGGAAACACCATATATTTT
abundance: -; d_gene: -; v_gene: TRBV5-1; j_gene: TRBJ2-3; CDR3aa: CASSAWSGTKGTDTQYF; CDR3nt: TGCGCCAGCAGCGCATGGTCCGGGACCAAGGGGACAGATACGCAGTATTTT
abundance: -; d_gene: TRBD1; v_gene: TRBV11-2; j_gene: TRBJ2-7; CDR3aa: CASSRWTGPYEQYF; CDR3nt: TGTGCCAGCAGCAGGTGGACAGGTCCCTACGAGCAGTACTTC
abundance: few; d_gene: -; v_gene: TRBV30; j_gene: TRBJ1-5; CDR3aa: CAWSVRDGQPQHF; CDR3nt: TGTGCCTGGAGTGTTCGGGACGGTCAGCCCCAGCATTTT
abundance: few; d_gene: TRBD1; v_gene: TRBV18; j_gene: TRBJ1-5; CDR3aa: CASSLGQDNQPQHF; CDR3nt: TGTGCCAGCTCTCTCGGACAGGACAATCAGCCCCAGCATTTT
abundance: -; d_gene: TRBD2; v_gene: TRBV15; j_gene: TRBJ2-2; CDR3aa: CATSRDVVSSGSTGELFF; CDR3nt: TGTGCCACCAGCAGAGATGTAGTTTCCAGCGGGAGTACCGGGGAGCTGTTTTTT
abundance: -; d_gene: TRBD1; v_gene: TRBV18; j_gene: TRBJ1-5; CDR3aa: CASSPGQGNQPQHF; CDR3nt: TGTGCCAGCTCACCGGGACAGGGGAATCAGCCCCAGCATTTT
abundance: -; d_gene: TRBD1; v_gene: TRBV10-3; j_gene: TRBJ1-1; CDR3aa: CAIIPSNRGNTEAFF; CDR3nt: TGTGCCATCATTCCATCGAACAGGGGGAACACTGAAGCTTTCTTT